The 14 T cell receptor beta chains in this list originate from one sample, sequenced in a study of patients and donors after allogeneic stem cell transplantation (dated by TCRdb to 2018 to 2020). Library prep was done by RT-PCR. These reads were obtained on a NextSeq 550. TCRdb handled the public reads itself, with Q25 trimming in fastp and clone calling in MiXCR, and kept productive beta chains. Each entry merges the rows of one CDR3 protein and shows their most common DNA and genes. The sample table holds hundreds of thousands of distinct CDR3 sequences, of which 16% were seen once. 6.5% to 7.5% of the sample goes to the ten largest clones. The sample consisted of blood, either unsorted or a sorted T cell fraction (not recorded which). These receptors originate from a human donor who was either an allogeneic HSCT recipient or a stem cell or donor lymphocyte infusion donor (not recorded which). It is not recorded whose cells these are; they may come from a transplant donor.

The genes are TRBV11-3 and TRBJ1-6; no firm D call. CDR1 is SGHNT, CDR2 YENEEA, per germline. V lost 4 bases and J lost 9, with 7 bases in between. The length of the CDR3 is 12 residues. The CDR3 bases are TGTGCCAGCAGCTCGTCAGGTTCACCCCTCCACTTT. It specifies CASSSSGSPLHF.

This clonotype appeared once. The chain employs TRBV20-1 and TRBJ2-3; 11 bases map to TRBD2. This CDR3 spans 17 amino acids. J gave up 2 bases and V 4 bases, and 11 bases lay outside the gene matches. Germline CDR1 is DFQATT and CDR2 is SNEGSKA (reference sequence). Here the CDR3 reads CSAKRTSGLPFTDTQYF. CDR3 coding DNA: TGCAGTGCTAAAAGGACTAGCGGGTTACCATTCACAGATACGCAGTATTTT.

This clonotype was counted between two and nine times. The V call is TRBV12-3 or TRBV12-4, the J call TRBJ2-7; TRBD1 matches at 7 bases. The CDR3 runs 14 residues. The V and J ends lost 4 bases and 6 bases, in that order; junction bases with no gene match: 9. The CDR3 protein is CASSSFNYRGEQYF. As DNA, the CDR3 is TGTGCCAGCAGTTCCTTTAACTACAGGGGCGAGCAGTACTTC.

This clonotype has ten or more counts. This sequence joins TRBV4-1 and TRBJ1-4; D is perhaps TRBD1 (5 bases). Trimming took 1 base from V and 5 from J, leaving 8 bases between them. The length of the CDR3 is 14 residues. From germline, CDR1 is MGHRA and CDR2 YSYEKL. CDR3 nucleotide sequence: TGCGCCAGCAGCCAAGTACGGGGGAATGAAAAACTGTTTTTT. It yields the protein CASSQVRGNEKLFF.

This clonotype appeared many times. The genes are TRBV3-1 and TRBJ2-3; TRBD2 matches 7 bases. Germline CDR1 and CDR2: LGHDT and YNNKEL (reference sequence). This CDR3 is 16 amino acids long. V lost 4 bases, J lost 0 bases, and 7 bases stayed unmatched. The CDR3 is CASSLRTRISTDTQYF. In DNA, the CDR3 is TGTGCCAGCAGCCTTCGGACTAGGATTAGCACAGATACGCAGTATTTT.

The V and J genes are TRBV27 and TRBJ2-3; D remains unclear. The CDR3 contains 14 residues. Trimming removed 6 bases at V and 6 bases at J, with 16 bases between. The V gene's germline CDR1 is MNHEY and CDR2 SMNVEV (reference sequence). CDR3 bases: TGTGCCAGCAGCCGCCCCTATGCCGGCGATACGCAGTATTTT. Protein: CASSRPYAGDTQYF.

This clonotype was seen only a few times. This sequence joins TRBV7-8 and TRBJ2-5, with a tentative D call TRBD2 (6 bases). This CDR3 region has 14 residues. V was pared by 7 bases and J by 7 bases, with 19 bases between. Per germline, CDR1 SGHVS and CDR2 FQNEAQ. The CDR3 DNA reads TGTGCCAGCACCACTAGCCCTAGCCGGGCGACCCAGTACTTC. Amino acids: CASTTSPSRATQYF.

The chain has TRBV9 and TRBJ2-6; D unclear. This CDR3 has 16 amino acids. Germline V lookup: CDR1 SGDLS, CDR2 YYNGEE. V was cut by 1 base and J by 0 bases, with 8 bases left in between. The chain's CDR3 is CASSVRAVSGANVLTF. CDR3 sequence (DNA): TGTGCCAGCAGCGTAAGGGCTGTCTCTGGGGCCAACGTCCTGACTTTC.

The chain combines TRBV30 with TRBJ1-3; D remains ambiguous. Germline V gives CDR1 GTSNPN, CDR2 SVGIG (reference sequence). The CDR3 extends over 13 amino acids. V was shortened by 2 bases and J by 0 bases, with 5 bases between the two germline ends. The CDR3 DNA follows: TGTGCCTGGAGTTGGGACTCTGGAAACACCATATATTTT. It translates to CAWSWDSGNTIYF.

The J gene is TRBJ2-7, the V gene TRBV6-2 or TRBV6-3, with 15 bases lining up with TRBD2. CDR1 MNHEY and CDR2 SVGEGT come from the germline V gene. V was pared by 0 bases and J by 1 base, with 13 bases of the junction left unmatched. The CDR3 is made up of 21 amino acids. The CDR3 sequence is CASSYSTPGGLAGGHSYEQYF. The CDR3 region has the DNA TGTGCCAGCAGTTACTCGACTCCGGGCGGACTAGCGGGGGGGCATTCCTACGAGCAGTACTTC.

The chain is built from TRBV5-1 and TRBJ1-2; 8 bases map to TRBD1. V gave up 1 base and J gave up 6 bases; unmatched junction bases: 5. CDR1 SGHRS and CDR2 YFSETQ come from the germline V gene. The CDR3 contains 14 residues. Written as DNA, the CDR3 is TGCGCCAGCAGCTTGCAGGGGGCGCGACATGGCTACACCTTC. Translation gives CASSLQGARHGYTF.

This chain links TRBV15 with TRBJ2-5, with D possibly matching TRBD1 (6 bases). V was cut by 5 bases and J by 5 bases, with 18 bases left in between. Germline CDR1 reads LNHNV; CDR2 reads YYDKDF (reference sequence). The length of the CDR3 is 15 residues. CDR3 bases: TGTGCCACCAGCGATATTACAGGGCTAAGTGAGACCCAGTACTTC. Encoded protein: CATSDITGLSETQYF.

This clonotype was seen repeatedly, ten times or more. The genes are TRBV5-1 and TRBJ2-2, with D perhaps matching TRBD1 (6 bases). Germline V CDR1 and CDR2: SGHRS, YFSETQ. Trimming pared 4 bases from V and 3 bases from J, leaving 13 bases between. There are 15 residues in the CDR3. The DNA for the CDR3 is TGCGCCAGCAGCCCGCAGGGGACCCACACCGGGGAGCTGTTTTTT. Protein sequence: CASSPQGTHTGELFF. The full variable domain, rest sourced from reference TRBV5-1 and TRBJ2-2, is KAGVTQTPRYLIKTRGQQVTLSCSPISGHRSVSWYQQTPGQGLQFLFEYFSETQRNKGNFPGRFSGRQFSNSRSEMNVSTLELGDSALYLCASSPQGTHTGELFFGEGSRLTVL.

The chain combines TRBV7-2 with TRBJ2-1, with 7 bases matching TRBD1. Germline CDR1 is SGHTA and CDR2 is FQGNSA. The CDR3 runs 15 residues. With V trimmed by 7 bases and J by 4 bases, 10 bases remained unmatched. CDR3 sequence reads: CASIPRGGMYNEQFF. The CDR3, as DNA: TGTGCCAGCATCCCCAGAGGGGGCATGTACAATGAGCAGTTCTTC.